This TCR beta chain was sequenced during a study of CD8 T cells in Susac syndrome. General study findings and limits: A relatively small number of individuals underwent TCR sequencing and HLA analysis.

V was shortened by 7 bases and J by 6 bases, with 13 bases between the two germline ends. Germline lookup yields CDR1 ENHRY and CDR2 SYGVKD. The CDR3 has 13 residues. Points on this clonotype: Its antigen is unknown.

The T cells that were sequenced for TCR beta were CD8+ and CD4+ cells from blood. RNA was extracted with the RNeasy kit, and a quantity of roughly 0.45 to 1 ug was reverse transcribed using random hexamers. The amplification used immunoSEQ multiplex PCR on TCR beta CDR3; it spanned 54 Vbeta and 13 Jbeta. TCRdb itself ran the immunoSEQ multiplex PCR reads through MiXCR, one entry per CDR3 protein. Among about 130,000 distinct CDR3 sequences listed, roughly 96% were seen once. What was sequenced was CD4+ T cells from PBMCs. This receptor was identified in a human donor in good health. The V call is TRBV10-3, the J call TRBJ2-1; a possible D gene is TRBD2 (8 bases). The CDR3 DNA sequence: TGTGCCATCACTCGGGAGGGGGCCAATGAGCAGTTCTTC. Residues: CAITREGANEQFF.